This is a list of T cell receptor beta chains from one sample in a study of CD8 T cells in ankylosing spondylitis. One entry per CDR3 protein, called by TCRdb with MiXCR from the 5' RACE reads. The sample has about 510,000 distinct CDR3 sequences; approximately 5.3% are singletons. The sequencing sample was made of blood, either unsorted or a sorted T cell fraction (not recorded which). The receptor set was obtained from a male donor with ankylosing spondylitis. The CDR3 runs from the conserved cysteine through the conserved F or W. The order of the fields is D gene, J gene, clone size, V gene, CDR3 DNA, CDR3 protein. A D gene is named only where the DNA matches it firmly. Clone size is not always given. Where it is, it says once, few, many or a class for expanded clones.

D gene: TRBD2
J gene: TRBJ2-7
clone size: -
V gene: TRBV28
CDR3 DNA: TGTGCCAGCAGTTTCATCGGGAGGGCCGACTACGAGCAGTACTTC
CDR3 protein: CASSFIGRADYEQYF

D gene: TRBD1
J gene: TRBJ1-5
clone size: many
V gene: TRBV20-1
CDR3 DNA: TGCAGTGCTAGGGACAGGGGCTCCAATCAGCCCCAGCATTTT
CDR3 protein: CSARDRGSNQPQHF

D gene: -
J gene: TRBJ2-7
clone size: many
V gene: TRBV7-2
CDR3 DNA: TGTGCCAGCAGCCCGGCTTCGGACGGGGCCTGGGAGCAGTACTTC
CDR3 protein: CASSPASDGAWEQYF

D gene: TRBD1
J gene: TRBJ1-2
clone size: few
V gene: TRBV30
CDR3 DNA: TGTGCCAAAAACAGGGGGTCTAACTATGGCTACACCTTC
CDR3 protein: CAKNRGSNYGYTF

D gene: -
J gene: TRBJ2-5
clone size: -
V gene: TRBV2
CDR3 DNA: TGTGCCAGCTACAGGGCGAAAGAGACCCAGTACTTC
CDR3 protein: CASYRAKETQYF

D gene: -
J gene: TRBJ1-2
clone size: -
V gene: TRBV4-2
CDR3 DNA: TGTGCCAGCAGCCAAGATGGCCCGGGTGGCTATGGCTACACCTTC
CDR3 protein: CASSQDGPGGYGYTF

D gene: -
J gene: TRBJ2-1
clone size: many
V gene: TRBV3-1
CDR3 DNA: TGTGCCAGCAGCCCAGGACAGACTTCGGGTGAGCAGTTCTTC
CDR3 protein: CASSPGQTSGEQFF

D gene: -
J gene: TRBJ1-4
clone size: many
V gene: TRBV9
CDR3 DNA: TGTGCCAGCAGCGTAGCTGCAACTAATGAAAAACTGTTTTTT
CDR3 protein: CASSVAATNEKLFF

D gene: -
J gene: TRBJ1-6
clone size: many
V gene: TRBV21-1
CDR3 DNA: TGTGCCAGCAGCAAATACTTACAGGGGTGGTCACCCCTCCACTTT
CDR3 protein: CASSKYLQGWSPLHF

D gene: -
J gene: TRBJ2-1
clone size: many
V gene: TRBV4-3
CDR3 DNA: TGCGCCAGCAGCCACGTAGGGGCGGCACGGGACAATGAGCAGTTCTTC
CDR3 protein: CASSHVGAARDNEQFF

D gene: -
J gene: TRBJ1-5
clone size: -
V gene: TRBV12-3/TRBV12-4
CDR3 DNA: TGTGCCAGCAGTTCGTGGGGGGGCAATCAGCCCCAGCATTTT
CDR3 protein: CASSSWGGNQPQHF

D gene: -
J gene: TRBJ2-7
clone size: many
V gene: TRBV27
CDR3 DNA: TGTGCCAGCAGTTTTCGTCGACCCTACTACGAGCAGTACTTC
CDR3 protein: CASSFRRPYYEQYF

D gene: -
J gene: TRBJ2-7
clone size: many
V gene: TRBV9
CDR3 DNA: TGTGCCAGCAGCCCTGCCGGCTTATATTGCTACGAGCAGTACTTC
CDR3 protein: CASSPAGLYCYEQYF

D gene: TRBD1
J gene: TRBJ2-3
clone size: many
V gene: TRBV29-1
CDR3 DNA: TGCAGCGCGGACAGGGGGGATGTGGATACGCAGTATTTT
CDR3 protein: CSADRGDVDTQYF

D gene: -
J gene: TRBJ2-5
clone size: many
V gene: TRBV9
CDR3 DNA: TGTGCCAGCAGCGTAGGAAGGGCGGCCTGGGAGACCCAGTACTTC
CDR3 protein: CASSVGRAAWETQYF

D gene: TRBD2
J gene: TRBJ2-7
clone size: -
V gene: TRBV7-8
CDR3 DNA: TGTGCCAGCAGCGGCCGGGACTACTCCTACGAGCAGTACTTC
CDR3 protein: CASSGRDYSYEQYF

D gene: -
J gene: TRBJ2-3
clone size: many
V gene: TRBV12-3/TRBV12-4
CDR3 DNA: TGTGCCAGCAGCGGGACACCCGGCGGTACGCAGTATTTT
CDR3 protein: CASSGTPGGTQYF

D gene: -
J gene: TRBJ2-3
clone size: many
V gene: TRBV5-1
CDR3 DNA: TGCGCCAGCAGCATAGGGACGGTCACAGATACGCAGTATTTT
CDR3 protein: CASSIGTVTDTQYF

D gene: -
J gene: TRBJ1-5
clone size: many
V gene: TRBV15
CDR3 DNA: TGTGCCACCAGCCGACAGGTCGGGGACAATCAGCCCCAGCATTTT
CDR3 protein: CATSRQVGDNQPQHF

D gene: TRBD2
J gene: TRBJ2-1
clone size: few
V gene: TRBV5-1
CDR3 DNA: TGCGCCAGCAGCTTACTAGCGGGTAGCCATTCCTACAATGAGCAGTTCTTC
CDR3 protein: CASSLLAGSHSYNEQFF

D gene: TRBD2
J gene: TRBJ2-5
clone size: many
V gene: TRBV5-1
CDR3 DNA: TGCGCCAGCAGCTTGTATCTAGCGGGAGCTCAAGAGACCCAGTACTTC
CDR3 protein: CASSLYLAGAQETQYF

D gene: -
J gene: TRBJ2-5
clone size: many
V gene: TRBV5-1
CDR3 DNA: TGCGCCAGCAGCTTGGTACCCGGAGAGACCCAGTACTTC
CDR3 protein: CASSLVPGETQYF

D gene: TRBD1
J gene: TRBJ2-7
clone size: many
V gene: TRBV20-1
CDR3 DNA: TGCAGTGCCCCTGCGACAGGGATCGGCTACGAGCAGTACTTC
CDR3 protein: CSAPATGIGYEQYF

D gene: -
J gene: TRBJ2-5
clone size: -
V gene: TRBV28
CDR3 DNA: TGTGCCACCCAACAGGGAGGGGAGTCCCAAGAGACCCAGTACTTC
CDR3 protein: CATQQGGESQETQYF

D gene: TRBD1
J gene: TRBJ2-1
clone size: -
V gene: TRBV3-1
CDR3 DNA: TGTGCCAGCAGCCGGGACAGGGGACCCACGGCCTACAATGAGCAGTTCTTC
CDR3 protein: CASSRDRGPTAYNEQFF

D gene: TRBD2
J gene: TRBJ2-4
clone size: -
V gene: TRBV29-1
CDR3 DNA: TGCAGCGTTGTAATCCGGGAGGGCCTGGTCTCGCGGGTAGCCAAAAACATTCAGTACTTC
CDR3 protein: CSVVIREGLVSRVAKNIQYF

D gene: -
J gene: TRBJ2-2
clone size: many
V gene: TRBV7-2
CDR3 DNA: TGTGCCAGCAGCTTAGGGCACAGCCTGGGGCCAGGTCGGGAGCTGTTTTTT
CDR3 protein: CASSLGHSLGPGRELFF

D gene: TRBD2
J gene: TRBJ2-1
clone size: many
V gene: TRBV20-1
CDR3 DNA: TGCAGTGCTCTTGCCCTAGCGGGAGGGCTTTTTTACAATGAGCAGTTCTTC
CDR3 protein: CSALALAGGLFYNEQFF

D gene: -
J gene: TRBJ2-1
clone size: many
V gene: TRBV5-1
CDR3 DNA: TGCGCCAGCAGCCTTTTTGAGAGGGCCTTGGTTGAGCAGTTCTTC
CDR3 protein: CASSLFERALVEQFF

D gene: -
J gene: TRBJ2-3
clone size: many
V gene: TRBV5-1
CDR3 DNA: TGCGCCAGCAGACGGACCATCACAGATACGCAGTATTTT
CDR3 protein: CASRRTITDTQYF

D gene: -
J gene: TRBJ1-5
clone size: many
V gene: TRBV6-5
CDR3 DNA: TGTGCCAGCAGTTACGTTCATCCCAGGGGAGAGGGCAATCAGCCCCAGCATTTT
CDR3 protein: CASSYVHPRGEGNQPQHF

D gene: -
J gene: TRBJ1-2
clone size: many
V gene: TRBV20-1
CDR3 DNA: TGCAGTGCTCTTATAACAGAGAACTATGGCTACACCTTC
CDR3 protein: CSALITENYGYTF

D gene: -
J gene: TRBJ1-1
clone size: many
V gene: TRBV5-1
CDR3 DNA: TGCGCCAGCAGCTTGCATTTGGGCACTGAAGCTTTCTTT
CDR3 protein: CASSLHLGTEAFF

D gene: -
J gene: TRBJ2-1
clone size: many
V gene: TRBV10-3
CDR3 DNA: TGTGCCATCAGTGGAGGGGGGACATCCTACAATGAGCAGTTCTTC
CDR3 protein: CAISGGGTSYNEQFF

D gene: -
J gene: TRBJ2-7
clone size: many
V gene: TRBV28
CDR3 DNA: TGTGCCAGCAGTTTATGGAACGAGCAGTACTTC
CDR3 protein: CASSLWNEQYF

D gene: -
J gene: TRBJ2-7
clone size: many
V gene: TRBV20-1
CDR3 DNA: TGCAGTGCAGGGTCTAACTACGAGCAGTACTTC
CDR3 protein: CSAGSNYEQYF

D gene: -
J gene: TRBJ2-3
clone size: many
V gene: TRBV24-1
CDR3 DNA: TGTGCCACCAGTGATTGGCCCCGGGATACGCAGTATTTT
CDR3 protein: CATSDWPRDTQYF

D gene: -
J gene: TRBJ2-3
clone size: many
V gene: TRBV7-2
CDR3 DNA: TGTGCCAGCAGCTTAGTAGGTCCCAGCACAGATACGCAGTATTTT
CDR3 protein: CASSLVGPSTDTQYF

D gene: TRBD2
J gene: TRBJ2-1
clone size: many
V gene: TRBV9
CDR3 DNA: TGTGCCAGCAGCGTCGGGACTAGCGGCTACAATGAGCAGTTCTTC
CDR3 protein: CASSVGTSGYNEQFF

D gene: -
J gene: TRBJ1-4
clone size: many
V gene: TRBV7-3
CDR3 DNA: TGTGCCAGCAGCCCAGGGCCTAATGAAAAACTGTTTTTT
CDR3 protein: CASSPGPNEKLFF

D gene: TRBD1
J gene: TRBJ1-4
clone size: few
V gene: TRBV6-5
CDR3 DNA: TGTGCCAGCAGACCAGACAGGGGTTACGGAAAACTGTTTTTT
CDR3 protein: CASRPDRGYGKLFF

D gene: TRBD1
J gene: TRBJ1-5
clone size: many
V gene: TRBV5-1
CDR3 DNA: TGCGCCAGCAGCTTGAGTCAGGGGGTACAGCCCCAGCATTTT
CDR3 protein: CASSLSQGVQPQHF

D gene: -
J gene: TRBJ2-7
clone size: -
V gene: TRBV18
CDR3 DNA: TGTGCCAGCTCACCAATCGCAGGGGACTACGAGCAGTACTTC
CDR3 protein: CASSPIAGDYEQYF

D gene: -
J gene: TRBJ2-3
clone size: few
V gene: TRBV4-2
CDR3 DNA: TGTGCCAGCAGCCCTGGGCTCCTCACCGATACGCAGTATTTT
CDR3 protein: CASSPGLLTDTQYF

D gene: -
J gene: TRBJ1-1
clone size: many
V gene: TRBV12-3/TRBV12-4
CDR3 DNA: TGTGCCAGCAGACCAGCGTACACTGAAGCTTTCTTT
CDR3 protein: CASRPAYTEAFF

D gene: -
J gene: TRBJ2-1
clone size: many
V gene: TRBV20-1
CDR3 DNA: TGCAGTGCTAATTCGGGGGACATCTACAATGAGCAGTTCTTC
CDR3 protein: CSANSGDIYNEQFF

D gene: TRBD2
J gene: TRBJ2-1
clone size: many
V gene: TRBV20-1
CDR3 DNA: TGCAGTGCGCTGCTGGGACTAGCTCGAAATGAGCAGTTCTTC
CDR3 protein: CSALLGLARNEQFF

D gene: -
J gene: TRBJ1-2
clone size: -
V gene: TRBV5-1
CDR3 DNA: TGCGCCAGCAGCCCCGGGGATGGCGACTATGGCTACACCTTC
CDR3 protein: CASSPGDGDYGYTF

D gene: -
J gene: TRBJ2-1
clone size: many
V gene: TRBV7-9
CDR3 DNA: TGTGCCAGCGACCTTCAGGTGCGGTCCTACAATGAGCAGTTCTTC
CDR3 protein: CASDLQVRSYNEQFF

D gene: TRBD1
J gene: TRBJ1-3
clone size: many
V gene: TRBV7-2
CDR3 DNA: TGTGCCAGCAGCTTAGTTGGGACAGGGGAAAACACCATATATTTT
CDR3 protein: CASSLVGTGENTIYF

D gene: TRBD2
J gene: TRBJ2-5
clone size: many
V gene: TRBV4-3
CDR3 DNA: TGCGCCAGCAGCCAAGAATTTGGACTAGCGGAAGAGACCCAGTACTTC
CDR3 protein: CASSQEFGLAEETQYF

D gene: -
J gene: TRBJ1-2
clone size: many
V gene: TRBV6-1
CDR3 DNA: TGTGCCAGCAGTATAACAGGCACGAACTATGGCTACACCTTC
CDR3 protein: CASSITGTNYGYTF

D gene: -
J gene: TRBJ1-4
clone size: few
V gene: TRBV5-1
CDR3 DNA: TGCGCCAGCAGCTTGGAATACACCGCAACTAATGAAAAACTGTTTTTT
CDR3 protein: CASSLEYTATNEKLFF

D gene: -
J gene: TRBJ1-2
clone size: many
V gene: TRBV18
CDR3 DNA: TGTGCCAGCTCACCACTGGAGGGGGATTATGGCTACACCTTC
CDR3 protein: CASSPLEGDYGYTF

D gene: -
J gene: TRBJ1-1
clone size: many
V gene: TRBV20-1
CDR3 DNA: TGCAGTGCGCCTGCGGTGGCGGGGTACACTGAAGCTTTCTTT
CDR3 protein: CSAPAVAGYTEAFF

D gene: TRBD1
J gene: TRBJ1-6
clone size: many
V gene: TRBV20-1
CDR3 DNA: TGCAGTGCGAGGACAGGCGGGAGTTCACCCCTCCACTTT
CDR3 protein: CSARTGGSSPLHF

D gene: TRBD2
J gene: TRBJ2-3
clone size: few
V gene: TRBV20-1
CDR3 DNA: TGCAGTGCTCCTCATTTCCTTAGCGGGAGGACAGATACGCAGTATTTT
CDR3 protein: CSAPHFLSGRTDTQYF

D gene: TRBD2
J gene: TRBJ2-7
clone size: few
V gene: TRBV6-5
CDR3 DNA: TGTGCCAGCAGTTTGGCACTAGCGGACTCCTACGAGCAGTACTTC
CDR3 protein: CASSLALADSYEQYF

D gene: -
J gene: TRBJ2-3
clone size: many
V gene: TRBV7-2
CDR3 DNA: TGTGCCAGCAGCCTACCTGAGGAGGGCACAGATACGCAGTATTTT
CDR3 protein: CASSLPEEGTDTQYF